This T cell receptor beta chain comes out of a study of tumor-infiltrating lymphocytes in primary liver carcinoma. The authors took blood RNA from unsorted whole blood and also extracted germline DNA. This clonotype was recorded at least ten times. Starting material of 500 ng total RNA yielded TCR beta cDNA via a constant-region primer. Three rounds of nested multiplex PCR with slightly modified ARM-PCR produced TCR beta libraries. TRBV1-TRBV30 forward primers paired with a C-beta reverse primer drove the first two PCR rounds, about 9 cycles each. TCRdb re-analysed the multiplex PCR reads in MiXCR, keeping a single row per CDR3 protein. Here the sample spans hundreds of thousands of distinct CDR3 sequences, around three fifths being singletons. CDR3 length equals 17 residues. In germline, CDR1 is LGHNA, CDR2 YNFKEQ. The germline V and J ends were trimmed by 4 bases and 2 bases, with 18 bases remaining between them.

The TCR sequence derives from a woman in her twenties or thirties with primary liver carcinoma and hepatitis B virus infection. The chain links TRBV4-2 to TRBJ1-3; D is ambiguous. Input material: peripheral blood. CDR3 amino acids: CASSLRLGSGAGNTIYF. CDR3 in DNA: TGTGCCAGCAGCCTGAGGTTGGGGAGCGGCGCTGGAAACACCATATATTTT.